This is a list of T cell receptor beta chains from one sample in a study of blood T cells in healthy people across ages. One entry per CDR3 protein, called by TCRdb with MiXCR from the 5' RACE reads. The table includes 1.5 million to 2 million distinct CDR3 sequences, roughly 27% detected once. The sample comprised blood. The receptors come from a woman under 40 in good health. The CDR3 runs from the conserved cysteine through the conserved F or W. A D gene is named only where the DNA matches it firmly. Rows give clone size only sometimes, using once, few, many, or a class for an expanded clone.

TRBJ2-3 TRBV10-3 . TRBD2 CAIRTSKSDTQYF TGTGCCATCAGGACTAGCAAGTCAGATACGCAGTATTTT
TRBJ2-7 TRBV27 . TRBD2 CASRRSGGAAEQYF TGTGCCAGCAGGCGTAGCGGGGGGGCCGCCGAGCAGTACTTC
TRBJ2-1 TRBV12-3/TRBV12-4 . . CASRPPPEAPLISYNEQFF TGTGCCAGCAGGCCCCCGCCCGAGGCCCCACTAATTTCCTACAATGAGCAGTTCTTC
TRBJ2-1 TRBV29-1 many . CSVQGYEQFF TGCAGCGTACAGGGCTATGAGCAGTTCTTC
TRBJ2-5 TRBV15 few . CATSRDELVWETQYF TGTGCCACCAGCAGAGACGAACTAGTTTGGGAGACCCAGTACTTC
TRBJ1-2 TRBV5-1 . . CASSLEDRPNYGYTF TGCGCCAGCAGCTTGGAGGACAGACCGAACTATGGCTACACCTTC
TRBJ1-1 TRBV4-1 few . CASSQEDTGGVTEAFF TGCGCCAGCAGCCAAGAGGATACGGGGGGGGTCACTGAAGCTTTCTTT
TRBJ2-7 TRBV2 few TRBD1 CASSEGPGQYEQYF TGTGCCAGCAGTGAAGGTCCGGGACAGTACGAGCAGTACTTC
TRBJ2-5 TRBV30 . . CAWSEGIQETQYF TGTGCCTGGAGTGAGGGTATACAAGAGACCCAGTACTTC
TRBJ2-1 TRBV29-1 few . CSVDHGGNEQFF TGCAGCGTTGATCATGGGGGCAATGAGCAGTTCTTC
TRBJ2-4 TRBV9 many . CASSVGPPLNIQYF TGTGCCAGCAGCGTGGGTCCACCACTAAACATTCAGTACTTC
TRBJ2-1 TRBV3-1 few . CASSQFSWNEQFF TGTGCCAGCAGCCAATTCTCGTGGAATGAGCAGTTCTTC
TRBJ2-7 TRBV18 . TRBD1 CASSPSGQGREQYF TGTGCCAGCTCACCATCTGGACAGGGCCGCGAGCAGTACTTC
TRBJ2-7 TRBV28 many . CASSLRVIYEQYF TGTGCCAGCAGTTTGCGCGTTATCTACGAGCAGTACTTC
TRBJ1-1 TRBV3-1 . . CASSPRAEAEAFF TGTGCCAGCAGCCCCAGGGCCGAGGCTGAAGCTTTCTTT
TRBJ2-7 TRBV13 few . CASSFFQYNEQYF TGTGCCAGCAGCTTTTTTCAGTACAATGAGCAGTACTTC
TRBJ1-4 TRBV29-1 few . CSVEGEGGEKLFF TGCAGCGTTGAAGGAGAGGGAGGTGAAAAACTGTTTTTT
TRBJ2-5 TRBV18 many . CASSPSGTLETQYF TGTGCCAGCTCACCATCCGGGACACTCGAGACCCAGTACTTC
TRBJ2-1 TRBV28 few TRBD1 CASILRQGRHEQFF TGTGCCAGCATTTTGAGACAGGGGCGGCATGAGCAGTTCTTC
TRBJ2-3 TRBV11-2 . . CASSLALRADTQYF TGTGCCAGCAGCTTGGCTCTTCGGGCAGATACGCAGTATTTT
TRBJ2-1 TRBV18 few . CASSLNIPGAEQFF TGTGCCAGCTCACTCAACATTCCGGGGGCTGAGCAGTTCTTC
TRBJ2-1 TRBV5-6 . TRBD1 CASSLPGTGVTDEQFF TGTGCCAGCAGCTTGCCCGGGACAGGGGTGACGGATGAGCAGTTCTTC
TRBJ2-7 TRBV3-1 few TRBD2 CASSRGGGGAYEQYF TGTGCCAGCAGCCGGGGCGGCGGGGGTGCCTACGAGCAGTACTTC
TRBJ1-1 TRBV29-1 . TRBD1 CSGGSTGYEAFF TGCAGCGGCGGATCGACAGGGTATGAAGCTTTCTTT
TRBJ1-2 TRBV13 . TRBD1 CASSLEGQGPKVGGYTF TGTGCCAGCAGCTTAGAGGGACAGGGCCCTAAGGTTGGGGGCTACACCTTC
TRBJ1-2 TRBV5-1 many . CASSLTGTSNYGYTF TGCGCCAGCAGCCTGACAGGAACCTCTAACTATGGCTACACCTTC
TRBJ1-6 TRBV28 . TRBD1 CASSHRDRVYNSPLHF TGTGCCAGCAGTCACCGGGACAGGGTTTATAATTCACCCCTCCACTTT
TRBJ1-1 TRBV10-1 once . CAGSAEVWTEAFF TGCGCCGGCAGTGCCGAAGTATGGACTGAAGCTTTCTTT
TRBJ2-2 TRBV20-1 . TRBD2 CSARDGEGDTGELFF TGCAGTGCTAGAGATGGGGAGGGAGACACCGGGGAGCTGTTTTTT
TRBJ2-7 TRBV6-6 many TRBD1 CASSSLPGQGANPYEQYF TGTGCCAGCAGTTCTCTACCGGGACAGGGGGCGAATCCCTACGAGCAGTACTTC
TRBJ2-5 TRBV18 . . CASSQTVGETQYF TGTGCCAGCTCACAGACAGTCGGGGAGACCCAGTACTTC
TRBJ1-4 TRBV20-1 . . CSAYGPEDEKLFF TGCAGTGCTTACGGGCCTGAAGATGAAAAACTGTTTTTT
TRBJ2-1 TRBV2 . . CASRAQGNEQFF TGTGCCAGCCGGGCTCAGGGTAATGAGCAGTTCTTC
TRBJ2-7 TRBV20-1 . . CSAREPDYERYF TGCAGTGCTAGGGAACCGGACTACGAGCGGTACTTC
TRBJ2-3 TRBV7-2 . . CASSLMRDDTQYF TGTGCCAGCAGCTTGATGAGGGACGATACGCAGTATTTT
TRBJ2-1 TRBV20-1 many TRBD2 CSARAGDQHIEQFF TGCAGTGCTAGGGCGGGGGACCAACACATTGAGCAGTTCTTC
TRBJ1-4 TRBV7-2 few . CASSLAGTSGVATNEKLFF TGTGCCAGCAGCTTAGCCGGGACGTCAGGAGTGGCAACTAATGAAAAACTGTTTTTT
TRBJ2-7 TRBV20-1 few . CSARFGRYEQYF TGCAGTGCTAGATTCGGGCGATACGAGCAGTACTTC
TRBJ2-2 TRBV2 . TRBD2 CAGRGLASDTGELFF TGTGCCGGGCGGGGACTAGCTTCGGACACCGGGGAGCTGTTTTTT
TRBJ1-5 TRBV7-2 many . CASSVETGGNQPQHF TGTGCCAGCAGCGTCGAAACGGGGGGCAATCAGCCCCAGCATTTT
TRBJ2-3 TRBV5-5 few . CASSLVGGSPDTQYF TGTGCCAGCAGCTTGGTGGGGGGAAGTCCAGATACGCAGTATTTT
TRBJ2-5 TRBV20-1 . TRBD1 CSARGTGGLWKTQYF TGCAGTGCTAGGGGGACAGGGGGCCTCTGGAAGACCCAGTACTTC
TRBJ2-3 TRBV29-1 many TRBD2 CSDIAGADTQYF TGCAGCGACATAGCGGGGGCCGATACGCAGTATTTT
TRBJ2-1 TRBV29-1 many TRBD2 CSVGLAGGVSFF TGCAGCGTTGGACTAGCGGGAGGGGTTTCGTTCTTC
TRBJ2-7 TRBV18 many . CASSPEGKEQYF TGTGCCAGCTCACCTGAGGGGAAGGAGCAGTACTTC
TRBJ2-6 TRBV5-1 few . CASSLPPASGANVLTF TGCGCCAGCAGCCTCCCTCCCGCGTCTGGGGCCAACGTCCTGACTTTC
TRBJ1-2 TRBV5-1 many . CASSLDKNYGYTF TGCGCCAGCAGCTTGGACAAGAACTATGGCTACACCTTC
TRBJ2-7 TRBV7-2 few TRBD2 CASSLQGTSGSHGQYF TGTGCCAGCAGCTTACAAGGGACTAGCGGGAGCCACGGGCAGTACTTC
TRBJ2-5 TRBV12-3/TRBV12-4 many . CASGTETQYF TGTGCCAGCGGAACAGAGACCCAGTACTTC
TRBJ2-1 TRBV28 few . CASGGFSPRSNNEQFF TGTGCCAGCGGGGGGTTCTCGCCTCGGTCGAACAATGAGCAGTTCTTC
TRBJ1-2 TRBV28 few TRBD1 CASSLGTGSGCTF TGTGCCAGCAGTCTCGGGACAGGGAGCGGCTGCACCTTC
TRBJ1-5 TRBV7-2 few TRBD1 CASRLITRDREGGHQPQHF TGTGCCAGCAGATTGATTACCCGGGACAGGGAAGGAGGCCATCAGCCCCAGCATTTT
TRBJ2-6 TRBV6-5 few . CASSYAGLVQDSGANVLTF TGTGCCAGCAGTTATGCCGGTTTAGTTCAAGACTCTGGGGCCAACGTCCTGACTTTC
TRBJ2-3 TRBV6-4 few . CASSESEADTQYF TGTGCCAGCAGTGAATCGGAGGCAGATACGCAGTATTTT
TRBJ2-7 TRBV6-1 . . CASSEYQGSSYEQYF TGTGCCAGCAGTGAATATCAGGGCAGCTCCTACGAGCAGTACTTC
TRBJ1-1 TRBV12-3/TRBV12-4 . . CASRGEGSTEAFF TGTGCCAGCAGGGGAGAGGGATCCACTGAAGCTTTCTTT
TRBJ2-7 TRBV14 few . CASSQVYRPYEQYF TGTGCCAGCAGCCAAGTGTATAGGCCCTACGAGCAGTACTTC